The next 20 T cell receptor beta chains were all read from a single sample in a study of cytomegalovirus exposure and HLA in healthy donors. The repertoire was sequenced with immunoSEQ multiplex PCR; TCRdb's copy has only in-frame clones and lacks some. The sample has 50,000 to 65,000 clones, 95% seen once; the top ten hold around 7%. The specimen was PBMCs. These receptors originate from a woman under 30 in good health and CMV-seropositive.

The chain combines TRBV5-4 with TRBJ1-5; 7 positions agree with TRBD1. This CDR3 contains 14 residues. Trimming took 4 bases from V and 5 from J; bases not matched to a gene: 6. Germline V gene lookup returns CDR1 SGHNT and CDR2 YYREEE (reference sequence). The CDR3 nucleotides are TGTGCCAGCAGCGAAAGGGGACAGTATCAGCCCCAGCATTTT. It yields the protein CASSERGQYQPQHF.

The V gene is TRBV6-1, the J gene TRBJ2-5; D gene uncertain. This CDR3 is 14 amino acids long. Germline values: CDR1 MNHNS, CDR2 SASEGT. Trimming took 4 bases from V and 0 from J, leaving 9 bases between them. The CDR3 is CASSVSQYQETQYF. The CDR3 nucleotides read TGTGCCAGCAGTGTAAGTCAGTACCAAGAGACCCAGTACTTC.

The chain combines TRBV27 with TRBJ1-1; D remains ambiguous. Trimming cost V 5 bases and J 0 bases, with 16 bases left between them. CDR1 and CDR2 (germline): MNHEY, SMNVEV (reference sequence). This CDR3 has 16 amino acids. In nucleotides, the CDR3 is TGTGCCAGCAGTGGTATTGGGAGAAACATGAACACTGAAGCTTTCTTT. This encodes CASSGIGRNMNTEAFF.

V is TRBV5-1 and J is TRBJ2-2; 11 bases fit TRBD2. V lost 4 bases and J lost 6; bases outside the gene matches: 8. Germline-derived CDR1 and CDR2 are SGHRS and YFSETQ. This CDR3 spans 16 amino acids. The CDR3: CASSHGTSGYPGELFF. The CDR3 DNA sequence: TGCGCCAGCAGCCACGGGACTAGCGGATACCCCGGGGAGCTGTTTTTT.

The rearrangement uses TRBV28 and TRBJ2-7; 7 bases fit TRBD1. Per the germline V gene, CDR1 is MDHEN and CDR2 is SYDVKM. The CDR3 length is 14 residues. Trimming took 6 bases from V and 3 from J; bases not matched to a gene: 8. CDR3 DNA: TGTGCCAGCAGCCCCGATTGGACAGGCTACGAGCAGTACTTC. Encoded protein: CASSPDWTGYEQYF.

The chain joins TRBV19 to TRBJ1-2; D might be TRBD1 (5 bases). With 8 bases removed from V and 7 bases from J, the gap between germline ends came to 17 bases. Germline CDR1 is LNHDA and CDR2 is SQIVND (reference sequence). The CDR3 extends over 13 amino acids. CDR3 DNA sequence: TGTGCCAGTCGAACGGGGGGAGGCGCTGGCTACACCTTC. This translates into CASRTGGGAGYTF.

This chain uses TRBV7-2 with TRBJ2-4; 10 bases are a match to TRBD2. Germline V CDR1 and CDR2: SGHTA, FQGNSA. The ends lost 5 bases at V and 2 bases at J; junction bases unmatched: 9. This CDR3 comprises 17 residues. The CDR3 loop reads CASSPTSGGASKNIQYF. In nucleotides, the CDR3 is TGTGCCAGCAGCCCTACCAGCGGGGGGGCTTCCAAAAACATTCAGTACTTC.

V gene TRBV27 combines with J gene TRBJ2-5, with D possibly being TRBD1 (6 bases). Trimming removed 6 bases at V and 5 bases at J, with 13 bases between. CDR1 and CDR2 (germline): MNHEY, SMNVEV (reference sequence). CDR3 size: 13 residues. The CDR3 here is CASRNRVVETQYF. Here the CDR3 DNA reads TGTGCCAGCAGAAACAGGGTTGTTGAGACCCAGTACTTC.

V and J are TRBV27 and TRBJ2-4; TRBD2 is a possible D gene (7 bases). Trimming shortened V by 5 bases and J by 13 bases, and 15 bases separated the two germline ends. CDR3 length: 12 residues. Germline CDR1 and CDR2: MNHEY and SMNVEV (reference sequence). CDR3 sequence (DNA): TGTGCCAGCAGTCCGAAGGGGGGGGAACAGTACTTC. Protein product: CASSPKGGEQYF.

Concerning this clone itself: The sample carries other DNA sequences with the same CDR3. This chain links TRBV18 with TRBJ2-7; a possible D gene is TRBD1 (5 bases). The CDR3 is 13 amino acids. Germline V gives CDR1 KGHSH, CDR2 LQKENI. The V end was cut by 1 base, the J end by 4 bases, with 8 bases between. The CDR3 loop is CASSPQTDYEQYF. The CDR3 bases are TGTGCCAGCTCACCACAGACAGATTACGAGCAGTACTTC.

DNA for the CDR3: TGTGCCAGTAGTTTGGCCGCCGCTAGCTCCTACGAGCAGTACTTC. It translates to CASSLAAASSYEQYF. The rearrangement uses TRBV19 and TRBJ2-7; no reliable D call. The CDR3 runs 15 residues. Trimming removed 5 bases at V and 0 bases at J, with 14 bases between. The germline gives CDR1 LNHDA, CDR2 SQIVND (reference sequence).

The V call is TRBV28, the J call TRBJ2-7; 8 nucleotides match TRBD1. The CDR3 is 15 residues long. The germline gives CDR1 MDHEN, CDR2 SYDVKM. The J segment lost 4 bases and the V segment lost 2 bases, leaving 7 bases of the junction unmatched. CDR3 sequence reads: CASSLPDRAKYEQYF. CDR3 nucleotides: TGTGCCAGCAGTTTACCGGACAGGGCAAAATACGAGCAGTACTTC.

This sequence joins TRBV19 and TRBJ1-5; 11 bases fit TRBD1. The CDR3 is made up of 15 amino acids. J gave up 7 bases and V 5 bases, and 7 bases lay outside the gene matches. Germline loops: CDR1 LNHDA, CDR2 SQIVND (reference sequence). This chain's CDR3 is CASSSGTGGQQPQHF. CDR3 sequence (DNA): TGTGCCAGTAGTTCAGGGACAGGGGGTCAACAGCCCCAGCATTTT.

Here the CDR3 reads CAWSRTGTTEAFF. CDR3 bases: TGTGCCTGGAGTAGGACAGGGACCACTGAAGCTTTCTTT. The chain uses TRBV30 and TRBJ1-1, with TRBD1 matching over 8 bases. This CDR3 contains 13 residues. J gave up 4 bases and V 2 bases, and 3 bases lay outside the gene matches. Germline V gives CDR1 GTSNPN, CDR2 SVGIG (reference sequence). Drawing the rest from reference TRBV30 and TRBJ1-1, the complete variable domain is SQTIHQWPATLVQPVGSPLSLECTVEGTSNPNLYWYRQAAGRGLQLLFYSVGIGQISSEVPQNLSASRPQDRQFILSSKKLLLSDSGFYLCAWSRTGTTEAFFGQGTRLTVV.

V usage is TRBV9 and J usage is TRBJ2-1; D remains unclear. V lost 4 bases and J 0 bases, leaving 14 bases between the germline ends. Germline lookup yields CDR1 SGDLS and CDR2 YYNGEE. The CDR3 loop spans 16 amino acids. The CDR3 region has the DNA TGTGCCAGCAGCCTGACTTCGTCCGGCTCCTACAATGAGCAGTTCTTC. Amino acids: CASSLTSSGSYNEQFF.

The rearrangement uses TRBV7-2 and TRBJ2-5; D perhaps matches TRBD2 (7 bases). CDR1 SGHTA and CDR2 FQGNSA come from the germline V gene. CDR3 size: 15 residues. Trimming took 5 bases from V and 1 from J, leaving 14 bases between them. CDR3 amino acids: CASSQGLAVQETQYF. The CDR3 nucleotides read TGTGCCAGCAGCCAGGGGCTAGCGGTCCAAGAGACCCAGTACTTC.

V usage is TRBV28 and J usage is TRBJ2-7, with D perhaps TRBD2 (5 bases). Germline V gene sequence: CDR1 MDHEN, CDR2 SYDVKM. The CDR3 runs to 14 residues. V lost 10 bases and J 4 bases, leaving 20 bases between the germline ends. The CDR3 DNA reads TGTGCCACCCGGGATGGTGGGCTACTATACGAGCAGTACTTC. Protein product: CATRDGGLLYEQYF.

The chain joins TRBV5-4 to TRBJ2-1; 11 bases are shared with TRBD2. The CDR3 is 16 residues long. V lost 4 bases and J lost 1; bases outside the gene matches: 4. Germline loops: CDR1 SGHNT, CDR2 YYREEE (reference sequence). CDR3 protein: CASSQASGRSYNEQFF. Written as DNA, the CDR3 is TGTGCCAGCAGCCAAGCTAGCGGGAGGTCCTACAATGAGCAGTTCTTC.

The V and J genes are TRBV21-1 and TRBJ1-5; the DNA was not used to check the table's D call, TRBD1. TRBV21-1 is given as a pseudogene. This CDR3 has 16 amino acids. The CDR3, as DNA: TGTGCCACCTCCGGGACAGGGAATTATAGCAATCAGCCCCAGCATTTT. Amino acids: CATSGTGNYSNQPQHF.

This chain joins TRBV19 and TRBJ2-1; 8 positions match TRBD2. Germline CDR1 LNHDA, CDR2 SQIVND (reference sequence). The CDR3 is made up of 15 amino acids. The V gene end was trimmed by 6 bases and the J gene end by 0 bases; junction bases not matched to a gene: 4. The CDR3 DNA reads TGTGCCAGTAGCCTCCTAGCGGGCTCCTACAATGAGCAGTTCTTC. Amino acid sequence: CASSLLAGSYNEQFF. Drawing the rest from reference TRBV19 and TRBJ2-1, the complete variable domain is DGGITQSPKYLFRKEGQNVTLSCEQNLNHDAMYWYRQDPGQGLRLIYYSQIVNDFQKGDIAEGYSVSREKKESFPLTVTSAQKNPTAFYLCASSLLAGSYNEQFFGPGTRLTVL.